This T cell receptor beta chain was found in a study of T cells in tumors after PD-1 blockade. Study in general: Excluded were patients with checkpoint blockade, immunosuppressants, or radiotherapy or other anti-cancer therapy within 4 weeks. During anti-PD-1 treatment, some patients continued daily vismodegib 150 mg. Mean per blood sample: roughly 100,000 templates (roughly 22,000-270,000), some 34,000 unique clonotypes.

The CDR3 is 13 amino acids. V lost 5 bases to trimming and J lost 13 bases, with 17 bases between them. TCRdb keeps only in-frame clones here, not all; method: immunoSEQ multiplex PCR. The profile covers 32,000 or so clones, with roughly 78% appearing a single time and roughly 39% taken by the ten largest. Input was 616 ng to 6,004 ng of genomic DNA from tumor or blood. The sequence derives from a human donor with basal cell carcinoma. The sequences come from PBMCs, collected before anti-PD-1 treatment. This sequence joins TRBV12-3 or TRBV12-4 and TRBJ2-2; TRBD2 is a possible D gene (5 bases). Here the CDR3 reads CASSPSEGRTLFF. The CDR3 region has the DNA TGTGCCAGCAGTCCGTCCGAGGGTCGGACGCTGTTTTTT.